This paragraph covers one TCR beta chain sequence. Its target is unknown. Clones were sequenced by immunoSEQ multiplex PCR, and TCRdb holds only the in-frame ones, with some missing. The sample's table shows around 150,000 clones. These data are taken from a study of T cell responses to AZD1222 COVID-19 vaccine. General study results and limits: Clonal diversity was possibly underestimated, and white British individuals and females predominated among donors. Just a handful of AZD1222 recipients were seropositive at baseline.

Germline-derived CDR1 and CDR2 are SGHAT and FQNNGV. The CDR3 sequence is 15 residues long. Trimming removed 2 bases from V and 3 bases from J, with 13 bases in between. What was sequenced was peripheral blood. The chain uses TRBV11-2 and TRBJ2-5; no clear D. The receptor's source is an adult in good health. The CDR3 loop reads CASSLRLTQKETQYF. The CDR3 coding sequence is TGTGCCAGCAGCTTAAGATTGACGCAGAAAGAGACCCAGTACTTC.